This T cell receptor (beta chain) was identified in a study of T-cell memory formation after mild COVID-19. With constant-segment primers, 5'RACE yielded cDNA libraries of TCR alpha and TCR beta that carried sample barcodes and UMIs. TCRdb re-analysed the 5' RACE reads in MiXCR, keeping a single row per CDR3 protein. This table has fewer than 250,000 distinct CDR3 sequences, about 11% appearing once. This clonotype has at least ten counts. No antigen is known for it. Germline-derived CDR1 and CDR2 are SGHRS and YFSETQ. CDR3 length: 18 amino acids. V lost 2 bases and J lost 5; bases outside the gene matches: 16. Regarding the study as a whole: A second wave expanding day 15 to 37 was CD4+-biased; contracting clones were balanced.

What was sequenced was PBMCs or a T cell subset sorted from them (not recorded which). The rearrangement links TRBV5-1 to TRBJ2-3; 8 bases line up with TRBD2. The receptor was isolated from a man between 18 and 35 years old who had mild COVID-19 (a few samples of this study predate the infection). Cell type and time point are not known. The CDR3 sequence is CASSFRFIQRGHQDTQYF. The CDR3 coding sequence is TGCGCCAGCAGCTTTCGGTTTATCCAGCGGGGGCACCAAGATACGCAGTATTTT.